This is a list of T cell receptor beta chains from one sample in a study of long-term antiretroviral therapy in people with HIV. Sequenced by immunoSEQ multiplex PCR; TCRdb stores in-frame clones only, minus some. The data hold 30,000 to 40,000 clones, with 70% to 80% observed a single time. The sample here was unsorted PBMCs, taken 1.9 years after starting antiretroviral therapy. The receptors here all came from a man aged 18 to 30 with HIV. Each CDR3 is given with its conserved first and last residue. The D gene is left open where the match is weak. Clone size is not always given. Where it is, it says once, few, many or a class for expanded clones.

TRBV10-3	NA	NA	TRBJ1-5	CAISESQINQPQHF	TGTGCCATCAGTGAGTCGCAAATCAATCAGCCCCAGCATTTT
TRBV29-1	TRBD2	NA	TRBJ2-1	CSVEGRAGGYEQFF	TGCAGCGTTGAAGGTCGGGCGGGGGGTTATGAGCAGTTCTTC
TRBV27	TRBD1	NA	TRBJ1-2	CASSPWTGTGSYGYTF	TGTGCCAGCAGTCCTTGGACAGGGACGGGCTCTTATGGCTACACCTTC
TRBV4-1	NA	few	TRBJ1-6	CASSHGPDHNSPLHF	TGCGCCAGCAGCCACGGACCAGATCACAATTCACCCCTCCACTTT
TRBV14	NA	few	TRBJ1-1	CASSQATNTEAFF	TGTGCCAGCAGCCAAGCCACGAACACTGAAGCTTTCTTT
TRBV7-8	NA	NA	TRBJ2-1	CASSLEGRGRSSYNEQFF	TGTGCCAGCAGCTTAGAGGGCCGGGGCAGGAGCTCCTACAATGAGCAGTTCTTC
TRBV28	NA	NA	TRBJ1-2	CASQGRQSYGYTF	TGTGCCAGCCAGGGCAGGCAGAGCTATGGCTACACCTTC
TRBV7-9	NA	few	TRBJ1-1	CASSNRENTEAFF	TGTGCCAGCAGTAATAGGGAGAACACTGAAGCTTTCTTT
TRBV4-1	NA	few	TRBJ2-5	CASSQGVGLGSGETQYF	TGCGCCAGCAGCCAAGGGGTCGGCCTGGGGTCAGGAGAGACCCAGTACTTC
TRBV15	TRBD1	NA	TRBJ2-1	CATSREGQGRSEQFF	TGTGCCACCAGCAGAGAGGGACAGGGAAGAAGTGAGCAGTTCTTC
TRBV7-3	NA	NA	TRBJ2-1	CASSLNEYNEQFF	TGTGCCAGCAGCTTAAATGAGTACAATGAGCAGTTCTTC
TRBV5-4	TRBD2	NA	TRBJ2-3	CASSLGSGVVDTQYF	TGTGCCAGCAGCTTGGGGAGCGGGGTAGTAGATACGCAGTATTTT
TRBV6-5	NA	NA	TRBJ1-5	CASSYRSSNQPQHF	TGTGCCAGCAGTTATCGCAGTAGCAATCAGCCCCAGCATTTT
TRBV2	NA	NA	TRBJ1-4	CASTLQGSNEKLFF	TGTGCCAGCACGCTTCAGGGGTCTAATGAAAAACTGTTTTTT
TRBV28	TRBD2	NA	TRBJ2-5	CASSFTGGLQETQYF	TGTGCCAGCAGTTTTACGGGGGGACTTCAAGAGACCCAGTACTTC
TRBV7-6	NA	NA	TRBJ2-2	CASSLAVAVNTGELFF	TGTGCCAGCAGCTTAGCAGTGGCAGTTAACACCGGGGAGCTGTTTTTT
TRBV27	NA	NA	TRBJ2-3	CASSLDQGADTQYF	TGTGCCAGCAGTTTAGACCAGGGAGCAGATACGCAGTATTTT
TRBV7-9	NA	NA	TRBJ1-1	CASSLPGGDTEAFF	TGTGCCAGCAGCTTACCGGGGGGGGACACTGAAGCTTTCTTT
TRBV27	NA	NA	TRBJ2-5	CASGRRETQYF	TGTGCCAGCGGAAGGAGGGAGACCCAGTACTTC
TRBV11-1	NA	few	TRBJ1-6	CASSATGGTSPLHF	TGTGCCAGCAGCGCGACAGGAGGAACTTCACCCCTCCACTTT
TRBV28	NA	NA	TRBJ2-7	CASSAGPWEQYF	TGTGCCAGCAGTGCGGGACCGTGGGAGCAGTACTTC
TRBV11-1	TRBD1	NA	TRBJ1-6	CASSLLTGRDSPLHF	TGTGCCAGCAGCTTGCTGACAGGGAGGGATTCACCCCTCCACTTT
TRBV27	NA	NA	TRBJ1-2	CAALGVYGYTF	TGTGCCGCCCTTGGGGTCTATGGCTACACCTTC
TRBV5-4	TRBD1	medium-sized	TRBJ2-5	CASSLGRGQGETQYF	TGTGCCAGCAGCTTGGGCAGGGGGCAGGGGGAGACCCAGTACTTC
TRBV5-1	TRBD2	NA	TRBJ2-3	CASSLAPSGGRDTQYF	TGCGCCAGCAGCTTGGCCCCTAGCGGGGGAAGGGATACGCAGTATTTT
TRBV4-2	TRBD2	NA	TRBJ2-2	CASSQDGAGGGASGELFF	TGTGCCAGCAGCCAAGATGGGGCTGGCGGGGGGGCCTCCGGGGAGCTGTTTTTT
TRBV7-3	TRBD2	NA	TRBJ2-4	CASSPSGGGNIQYF	TGTGCCAGCAGCCCCAGCGGGGGGGGAAACATTCAGTACTTC
TRBV6-5	NA	NA	TRBJ1-5	CASSYGPNQPQHF	TGTGCCAGCAGTTATGGACCCAATCAGCCCCAGCATTTT
TRBV5-4	TRBD1	few	TRBJ1-2	CASSNEGGLRGYTF	TGTGCCAGCAGCAACGAAGGGGGCCTACGTGGCTACACCTTC
TRBV5-1	TRBD1	NA	TRBJ1-4	CASSNPGTGFEKLFF	TGCGCCAGCAGCAACCCCGGGACAGGTTTTGAAAAACTGTTTTTT
TRBV5-8	NA	NA	TRBJ1-4	CASSLGPGDEKLFF	TGTGCCAGCAGCTTGGGACCGGGGGACGAAAAACTGTTTTTT
TRBV5-4	NA	few	TRBJ2-2	CASSLELMNTGELFF	TGTGCCAGCAGCTTGGAACTAATGAACACCGGGGAGCTGTTTTTT
TRBV19	NA	NA	TRBJ1-4	CACAGLTNEKLFF	TGTGCCTGCGCGGGGTTGACTAATGAAAAACTGTTTTTT
TRBV5-5	TRBD1	NA	TRBJ1-5	CASSLNPGQGNQPQHF	TGTGCCAGCAGCCTAAACCCGGGACAGGGGAATCAGCCCCAGCATTTT
TRBV5-1	NA	NA	TRBJ2-6	CASSSIPSGANVLTF	TGCGCCAGCAGTTCGATACCCTCTGGGGCCAACGTCCTGACTTTC
TRBV19	TRBD1	NA	TRBJ1-3	CASMGQGITGNTIYF	TGTGCCAGCATGGGACAGGGTATAACTGGAAACACCATATATTTT
TRBV19	NA	NA	TRBJ1-3	CASSKSSGNTIYF	TGTGCCAGTAGTAAAAGCTCTGGAAACACCATATATTTT
TRBV9	NA	NA	TRBJ1-4	CASSDVNEKLFF	TGTGCCAGCAGCGACGTCAATGAAAAACTGTTTTTT
TRBV11-3	NA	NA	TRBJ1-6	CASSLDNNSPLHF	TGTGCCAGCAGCCTCGACAATAATTCACCCCTCCACTTT
TRBV18	NA	NA	TRBJ2-4	CASSLANGDGNIQYF	TGTGCCAGCTCCCTCGCTAACGGGGACGGAAACATTCAGTACTTC
TRBV4-2	TRBD2	NA	TRBJ2-2	CASSQVGTSGGVRGTGELFF	TGTGCCAGCAGCCAAGTTGGGACTAGCGGGGGGGTTCGTGGCACCGGGGAGCTGTTTTTT
TRBV10-3	NA	NA	TRBJ1-1	CAISAKVGRMNTEAFF	TGTGCCATCAGTGCCAAAGTCGGGAGGATGAACACTGAAGCTTTCTTT
TRBV6-1	TRBD1	NA	TRBJ2-2	CASCRDRGLTGELFF	TGTGCCAGCTGCCGGGACAGGGGATTGACCGGGGAGCTGTTTTTT
TRBV5-1	TRBD2	NA	TRBJ2-3	CASSHGTSGEADTQYF	TGCGCCAGCAGCCACGGGACTAGCGGGGAGGCAGATACGCAGTATTTT
TRBV10-1	NA	NA	TRBJ2-1	CASSMDTNNEQFF	TGCGCCAGCAGTATGGACACCAACAATGAGCAGTTCTTC
TRBV5-3	NA	NA	TRBJ1-5	CASSQGPGNQPQHF	TGTGCCAGCAGCCAGGGGCCAGGCAATCAGCCCCAGCATTTT
TRBV5-4	NA	NA	TRBJ2-2	CASSFGGTGELFF	TGTGCCAGCAGCTTCGGGGGCACCGGGGAGCTGTTTTTT
TRBV7-3	NA	NA	TRBJ2-2	CASSLTVSLGDTGELFF	TGTGCCAGCAGCTTAACGGTCTCGTTAGGGGACACCGGGGAGCTGTTTTTT
TRBV2	NA	NA	TRBJ1-5	CASSEVTGPDQPQHF	TGTGCCAGCAGTGAAGTCACAGGCCCAGACCAGCCCCAGCATTTT
TRBV6-6	NA	NA	TRBJ2-2	CASSYGYTGELFF	TGTGCCAGCAGTTACGGTTACACCGGGGAGCTGTTTTTT
TRBV10-3	NA	NA	TRBJ2-2	CAISAGGATGELFF	TGTGCCATCAGTGCAGGGGGGGCCACCGGGGAGCTGTTTTTT
TRBV18	NA	NA	TRBJ2-1	CASSPPEAANNEQFF	TGTGCCAGCTCACCACCGGAGGCAGCCAACAATGAGCAGTTCTTC
TRBV15	TRBD1	NA	TRBJ2-2	CATKRGGWDTGELFF	TGTGCCACCAAGAGAGGGGGCTGGGACACCGGGGAGCTGTTTTTT
TRBV4-2	TRBD2	NA	TRBJ2-3	CASSPRLAIADTQYF	TGTGCCAGCAGCCCACGACTAGCGATCGCAGATACGCAGTATTTT
TRBV6-1	TRBD1	NA	TRBJ2-3	CASSELQGAGDTQYF	TGTGCCAGCAGTGAACTGCAGGGGGCTGGAGATACGCAGTATTTT
TRBV6-5	NA	NA	TRBJ2-2	CASSYQTGVTGELFF	TGTGCCAGCAGTTACCAAACGGGGGTAACCGGGGAGCTGTTTTTT
TRBV7-2	NA	NA	TRBJ1-5	CASSPGPGGNQPQHF	TGTGCCAGCAGCCCAGGACCGGGAGGAAATCAGCCCCAGCATTTT